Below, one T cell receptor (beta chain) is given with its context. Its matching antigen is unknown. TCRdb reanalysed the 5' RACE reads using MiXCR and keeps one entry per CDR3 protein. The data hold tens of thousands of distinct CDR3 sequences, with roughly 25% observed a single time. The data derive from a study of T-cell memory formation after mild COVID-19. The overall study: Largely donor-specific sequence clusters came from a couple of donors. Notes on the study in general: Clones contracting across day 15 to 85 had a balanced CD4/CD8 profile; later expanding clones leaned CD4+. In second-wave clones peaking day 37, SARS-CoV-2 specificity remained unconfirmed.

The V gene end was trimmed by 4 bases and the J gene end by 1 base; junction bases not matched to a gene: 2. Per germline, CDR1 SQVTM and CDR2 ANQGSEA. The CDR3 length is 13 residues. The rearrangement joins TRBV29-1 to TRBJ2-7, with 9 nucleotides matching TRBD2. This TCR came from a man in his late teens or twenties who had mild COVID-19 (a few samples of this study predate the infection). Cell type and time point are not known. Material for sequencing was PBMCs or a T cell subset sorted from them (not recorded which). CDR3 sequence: CSVGLAGSYEQYF. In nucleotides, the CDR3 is TGCAGCGTTGGGCTAGCGGGGTCCTACGAGCAGTACTTC.